Presented here are 20 T cell receptor beta chains from one specimen sequenced in a study of T cell responses to AZD1222 COVID-19 vaccine. Generated by immunoSEQ multiplex PCR, the TCRdb table keeps only in-frame clones and is missing some. The sample gives roughly 42,000 clones, approximately 88% of which show up once; roughly a quarter is in the top ten. The starting material was peripheral blood, obtained 28 days after the second dose of the MenACWY control vaccine. These receptors were taken from an adult who received the MenACWY meningococcal vaccine as a control.

The chain is built from TRBV19 and TRBJ2-2; 7 bases line up with TRBD1. The CDR3 length is 15 residues. Losses at the gene ends were 7 bases for V and 2 bases for J; bases not matched to a gene: 7. Germline CDR1 is LNHDA and CDR2 is SQIVND (reference sequence). This CDR3 is CASIRDRTNTGELFF. CDR3 coding DNA: TGTGCCAGTATCCGGGACAGAACAAACACCGGGGAGCTGTTTTTT. The variable domain in full, completed from reference TRBV19 and TRBJ2-2, reads DGGITQSPKYLFRKEGQNVTLSCEQNLNHDAMYWYRQDPGQGLRLIYYSQIVNDFQKGDIAEGYSVSREKKESFPLTVTSAQKNPTAFYLCASIRDRTNTGELFFGEGSRLTVL.

The gene calls are TRBV24-1 and TRBJ2-7; no definite D call. V was clipped by 2 bases and J by 3 bases, with 7 bases between them. Germline V gene data show CDR1 as KGHDR and CDR2 as SFDVKD. CDR3 length: 13 residues. For the CDR3, the DNA is TGTGCCACCAGTGATTCCGGCAGCTACGAGCAGTACTTC. This translates into CATSDSGSYEQYF.

This chain connects TRBV18 to TRBJ2-2; 8 bases fit TRBD2. Germline assignment: CDR1 KGHSH and CDR2 LQKENI. The CDR3 extends over 15 amino acids. The V segment lost 4 bases and the J segment 3 bases; nucleotides outside the gene matches: 4. DNA of the CDR3: TGTGCCAGCTCACTCTTGACTAGCGACACCGGGGAGCTGTTTTTT. It is translated as CASSLLTSDTGELFF.

V and J are TRBV3-1 (or the pseudogene TRBV3-2) and TRBJ1-6; no clear D gene. V dropped 4 bases and J dropped 4 bases, with 5 bases sitting between them. The CDR3 has 13 residues. Germline-derived CDR1 and CDR2 are LGHDT and YNNKEL (reference sequence). CDR3 nucleotide sequence: TGTGCCAGCAGCCTCATGTATAATTCACCCCTCCACTTT. It specifies CASSLMYNSPLHF.

The gene calls are TRBV19 and TRBJ1-2; no definite D call. The CDR3 contains 14 residues. The germline V and J ends were trimmed by 2 bases and 4 bases, with 11 bases remaining between them. The germline CDR1 and CDR2 sequences are LNHDA and SQIVND (reference sequence). CDR3 coding DNA: TGTGCCAGTAGTATACGGCAGGCCAGCTATGGCTACACCTTC. Translated: CASSIRQASYGYTF. Based on the CDR3 plus reference TRBV19 and TRBJ1-2, the full variable domain is DGGITQSPKYLFRKEGQNVTLSCEQNLNHDAMYWYRQDPGQGLRLIYYSQIVNDFQKGDIAEGYSVSREKKESFPLTVTSAQKNPTAFYLCASSIRQASYGYTFGSGTRLTVV.

The chain uses TRBV7-2 and TRBJ2-1; D might be TRBD2 (6 bases). Trimming shortened V by 4 bases and J by 7 bases, and 11 bases separated the two germline ends. Looked up from germline, CDR1 is SGHTA and CDR2 is FQGNSA. The CDR3 has 13 residues. CDR3 in DNA: TGTGCCAGCAGCTCCTCCAGCGGGAATGAGCAGTTCTTC. This gives the protein CASSSSSGNEQFF.

V is TRBV24-1 and J is TRBJ2-1; the match to TRBD1 covers 7 bases. Losses at the gene ends were 4 bases for V and 3 bases for J; bases not matched to a gene: 11. The length of the CDR3 is 17 residues. Per germline, CDR1 KGHDR and CDR2 SFDVKD. CDR3: CATSDWTGQLNYNEQFF. CDR3 DNA: TGTGCCACCAGTGACTGGACGGGACAGTTAAACTACAATGAGCAGTTCTTC.

This clone appeared a single time. This sequence joins TRBV10-1 and TRBJ2-7; TRBD2 agrees at 9 bases. V gave up 2 bases and J gave up 2 bases; unmatched junction bases: 4. This CDR3 is built from 15 residues. Germline CDR1 is WNHNN and CDR2 is SYGVQD (reference sequence). The CDR3 bases are TGCGCCAGCAGTGAGGGGGGACTAGCCACCTACGAGCAGTACTTC. It encodes CASSEGGLATYEQYF.

The chain recombines TRBV6-1 with TRBJ2-7; possibly TRBD1 for D (6 bases). The CDR3 covers 16 residues. The germline V and J ends were trimmed by 1 base and 2 bases, with 15 bases remaining between them. CDR1 is MNHNS, CDR2 SASEGT, per germline. The DNA for the CDR3 is TGTGCCAGCAGTGAAGGGGTAGGGGACACAACCTACGAGCAGTACTTC. The encoded protein is CASSEGVGDTTYEQYF.

The chain employs TRBV2 and TRBJ2-7, with 7 bases lining up with TRBD2. The CDR3 spans 14 residues. V dropped 4 bases and J dropped 6; count of bases not matched to a gene: 9. Germline CDR1 SNHLY, CDR2 FYNNEI. Here the CDR3 reads CASSARTRLLEQYF. The CDR3 DNA reads TGTGCCAGCAGTGCTCGGACTAGGTTACTCGAGCAGTACTTC.

The chain employs TRBV7-2 and TRBJ2-5; D is perhaps TRBD2 (6 bases). The CDR3 is 15 amino acids. The V gene lost 5 bases and the J gene lost 1 base, with 14 bases spanning the gap. Per the germline V gene, CDR1 is SGHTA and CDR2 is FQGNSA. CDR3 sequence reads: CASSASGRSQETQYF. The DNA of the CDR3 is TGTGCCAGCAGCGCCTCGGGGAGGAGCCAAGAGACCCAGTACTTC. Full variable domain (rest looked up from reference TRBV7-2 and TRBJ2-5): GAGVSQSPSNKVTEKGKDVELRCDPISGHTALYWYRQSLGQGLEFLIYFQGNSAPDKSGLPSDRFSAERTGGSVSTLTIQRTQQEDSAVYLCASSASGRSQETQYFGPGTRLLVL.

This clone was seen only a few times. The rearrangement joins TRBV6-5 to TRBJ2-7, with 10 bases that match TRBD1. Germline V gene sequence: CDR1 MNHEY, CDR2 SVGAGI. Unmatched junction bases numbered 13, after V lost 6 bases and J lost 8 bases. The CDR3 is made up of 15 amino acids. CDR3 bases: TGTGCCAGCAGGCCTAGACAGGGGGCGTTGGTCCAGCAGTACTTC. Translating it yields CASRPRQGALVQQYF.

This chain connects TRBV11-1 to TRBJ2-2, with TRBD1 identical over 8 bases. The CDR3 totals 15 residues. In germline, CDR1 is SGHAT, CDR2 FQDESV (reference sequence). Trimming cost V 4 bases and J 3 bases; bases outside gene matches: 4. The CDR3 sequence is CASSSDRAHTGELFF. CDR3 DNA: TGTGCCAGCAGCTCGGACAGGGCCCACACCGGGGAGCTGTTTTTT.

The chain has TRBV5-3 and TRBJ1-2, with D possibly being TRBD1 (5 bases). TRBV5-3 is an ORF; its function is uncertain. The V end was cut by 7 bases, the J end by 4 bases, with 17 bases between. There are 14 residues in the CDR3. The CDR3 DNA sequence: TGTGCCAGAGAAGGGGCCCTCCAGGGCTATGGCTACACCTTC. It is translated as CAREGALQGYGYTF.

As DNA, the CDR3 is TGTGCCAGCAGCTTGGGAGGACAGGCCACCAGGACAGATACGCAGTATTTT. Encoded protein: CASSLGGQATRTDTQYF. The chain has TRBV5-4 and TRBJ2-3, with TRBD1 identical over 7 bases. Trimming took 0 bases from V and 3 from J; bases not matched to a gene: 10. Germline V CDR1 and CDR2: SGHNT, YYREEE (reference sequence). The CDR3 loop spans 17 amino acids. The full variable domain, completed using reference TRBV5-4 and TRBJ2-3, is ETGVTQSPTHLIKTRGQQVTLRCSSQSGHNTVSWYQQALGQGPQFIFQYYREEENGRGNFPPRFSGLQFPNYSSELNVNALELDDSALYLCASSLGGQATRTDTQYFGPGTRLTVL.

The gene calls are TRBV30 and TRBJ2-1; no definite D call. Germline CDR1 is GTSNPN and CDR2 is SVGIG (reference sequence). With 3 bases removed from V and 4 bases from J, the gap between germline ends came to 10 bases. CDR3 length equals 13 residues. The CDR3 loop is CAWRWMNYNEQFF. As DNA, the CDR3 is TGTGCCTGGAGGTGGATGAATTACAATGAGCAGTTCTTC. The entire variable domain, with the rest obtained from reference TRBV30 and TRBJ2-1, is as follows: SQTIHQWPATLVQPVGSPLSLECTVEGTSNPNLYWYRQAAGRGLQLLFYSVGIGQISSEVPQNLSASRPQDRQFILSSKKLLLSDSGFYLCAWRWMNYNEQFFGPGTRLTVL.

The CDR3 sequence is CAARGSGANVLTF. DNA for the CDR3: TGTGCCGCGAGAGGCTCTGGGGCCAACGTCCTGACTTTC. The chain has TRBV30 and TRBJ2-6; no reliable D call. Germline CDR1 reads GTSNPN; CDR2 reads SVGIG (reference sequence). The CDR3 has 13 amino acids. The V end was cut by 8 bases, the J end by 0 bases, with 8 bases between.

The V and J genes are TRBV5-1 and TRBJ1-1; TRBD1 aligns across 8 bases. This CDR3 has 14 residues. From germline, CDR1 is SGHRS and CDR2 YFSETQ. With V trimmed by 4 bases and J by 7 bases, 9 bases remained unmatched. The CDR3 loop is CASSAGQGGSEAFF. The CDR3, as DNA: TGCGCCAGCAGCGCTGGACAGGGAGGCAGTGAAGCTTTCTTT.

This clone was detected once. The genes are TRBV2 and TRBJ2-3, with D possibly called TRBD1 or TRBD2 (6 bases each). Germline CDR1 SNHLY, CDR2 FYNNEI. The germline V and J ends were trimmed by 8 bases and 0 bases, with 21 bases remaining between them. The CDR3 length is 17 residues. In nucleotides, the CDR3 is TGTGCCAGCGGGGGGCAGGGGATCGGCACTAGCACAGATACGCAGTATTTT. Translating it yields CASGGQGIGTSTDTQYF. The full variable domain, with the rest looked up from reference TRBV2 and TRBJ2-3, is EPEVTQTPSHQVTQMGQEVILRCVPISNHLYFYWYRQILGQKVEFLVSFYNNEISEKSEIFDDQFSVERPDGSNFTLKIRSTKLEDSAMYFCASGGQGIGTSTDTQYFGPGTRLTVL.

The chain is built from TRBV19 and TRBJ2-1; unclear D gene. This CDR3 comprises 13 residues. V lost 3 bases to trimming and J lost 9 bases, with 12 bases between them. CDR1 is LNHDA and CDR2 is SQIVND in the germline V gene (reference sequence). The CDR3 nucleotides are TGTGCCAGTAGTATTCTGAGCACCGGTGAGCAGTTCTTC. Translation: CASSILSTGEQFF.